This TCR beta chain was recovered during a study of Tregs in tolerant kidney transplant recipients. A remark on this clone: Its antigen is still unknown. The CDR3 end falls 3 residues outside the read, so it is completed with the germline J gene.

Thawed PBMCs were FACS-sorted into unstimulated CD4+CD25+CD127- regulatory T cells, CD4+CD25- non-regulatory cells, CD4 and CD8 cells. Assay used: immunoSEQ multiplex PCR; TCRdb lists only in-frame clones, some missing. The repertoire shows under 35,000 clones; the top ten hold approximately 15%. CDR1 and CDR2 (germline): SGHRS, YFSETQ. The CDR3 has 16 amino acids. Between the trimmed V and J ends, which lost 0 bases and 4 bases, there was a span of 16 bases. General study results and limits: Findings come from small patient numbers and require larger validation.

The sequences come from CD8+ T cells from blood, collected before the transplant. This TCR derives from a human donor who received a combined kidney and bone marrow transplant. The rearrangement links TRBV5-1 to TRBJ1-2; D call uncertain. The sequenced part of the CDR3 DNA is TGCGCCAGCAGCTTGGAGGCAGTAAAGTTAATCTATGGC. Translation gives CASSLEAVKLIYG. Given in full, the CDR3 is CASSLEAVKLIYGYTF.